The 18 T cell receptor beta chains presented below share a single source sample, sequenced in a study of blood T cell repertoires in COVID-19. Sequencing was performed with immunoSEQ multiplex PCR; in TCRdb, only in-frame clones are kept and a portion is missing. This sample yields some 250,000 clones, of which 88% are seen a single time; around 0.91% belongs to the top ten. Sequencing input: peripheral blood. Every receptor here comes from a middle-aged woman who had recovered from COVID-19.

The chain is built from TRBV18 and TRBJ1-6; the D gene is possibly TRBD1 (5 bases). Germline lookup yields CDR1 KGHSH and CDR2 LQKENI. Trimming took off 6 bases at V and 7 bases at J, with 25 bases between the two ends. The CDR3 extends over 18 amino acids. This CDR3 is CASSPRGGRPAGNSPLHF. In DNA, the CDR3 is TGTGCCAGCTCCCCCCGGGGGGGACGGCCGGCGGGGAATTCACCCCTCCACTTT.

This clone was recorded only once. Other DNA sequences in the sample encode the same CDR3. This chain joins TRBV7-9 and TRBJ1-4; D gene unclear. Trimming cost V 5 bases and J 6 bases, with 10 bases left between them. This CDR3 comprises 13 residues. Germline values: CDR1 SEHNR, CDR2 FQNEAQ (reference sequence). The CDR3 region has the DNA TGTGCCAGCAGCCCCCGGGGAGATGAAAAACTGTTTTTT. Its translation: CASSPRGDEKLFF. Looking up the rest from reference TRBV7-9 and TRBJ1-4 gives the full variable domain: DTGVSQNPRHKITKRGQNVTFRCDPISEHNRLYWYRQTLGQGPEFLTYFQNEAQLEKSRLLSDRFSAERPKGSFSTLEIQRTEQGDSAMYLCASSPRGDEKLFFGSGTQLSVL.

This clone was recorded once. V usage is TRBV6-2 or TRBV6-3 and J usage is TRBJ1-1; 9 bases map to TRBD1. The CDR3 loop spans 17 amino acids. Germline values: CDR1 MNHEY, CDR2 SVGEGT. V was clipped by 4 bases and J by 0 bases; unmatched bases: 9. Written as DNA, the CDR3 is TGTGCCAGCAGTTCCGGGACAGGGAGCCATATGAACACTGAAGCTTTCTTT. It codes for CASSSGTGSHMNTEAFF.

The chain couples TRBV4-3 to TRBJ1-1; no reliable D call. The CDR3 spans 14 residues. V lost 1 base and J lost 3, with 9 bases in between. CDR1 and CDR2 from the germline V gene are LGHNA and YSLEER. DNA for the CDR3: TGCGCCAGCAGCCAAGTTTCGGGATACACTGAAGCTTTCTTT. Translating gives CASSQVSGYTEAFF.

V is TRBV7-8 and J is TRBJ2-7, with 14 bases fitting TRBD2. The CDR3 sequence is 18 residues long. From germline, CDR1 is SGHVS and CDR2 FQNEAQ. V dropped 0 bases and J dropped 0; count of bases not matched to a gene: 4. This CDR3 reads CASSLAGGLAGASYEQYF. The DNA for the CDR3 is TGTGCCAGCAGCTTAGCGGGGGGACTAGCGGGAGCCTCCTACGAGCAGTACTTC.

This rearrangement joins TRBV5-4 to TRBJ1-3, with TRBD1 matching 7 bases. This CDR3 is built from 17 residues. With 4 bases clipped from V and 0 bases from J, the junction kept 10 bases outside the gene matches. Germline loops: CDR1 SGHNT, CDR2 YYREEE (reference sequence). The CDR3, as DNA: TGTGCCAGCAGCACCGGGACAGCCACTGTCTCTGGAAACACCATATATTTT. The encoded protein is CASSTGTATVSGNTIYF.

The chain joins TRBV15 to TRBJ2-3, with D hard to call. CDR1 and CDR2 (germline): LNHNV, YYDKDF (reference sequence). There are 18 residues in the CDR3. Trimming pared 3 bases from V and 4 bases from J, leaving 23 bases between. The CDR3 DNA sequence: TGTGCCACCAGCAGTTCGTCCACAACATCCCCGATGGCAGATACGCAGTATTTT. The encoded protein is CATSSSSTTSPMADTQYF.

This chain joins TRBV7-2 and TRBJ2-2; no clear D. Germline CDR1 SGHTA, CDR2 FQGNSA. Trimming cost V 1 base and J 6 bases, with 6 bases left between them. This CDR3 has 13 amino acids. This chain's CDR3 is CASSLGRAGELFF. The CDR3 DNA reads TGTGCCAGCAGCTTAGGCCGGGCCGGGGAGCTGTTTTTT.

The chain uses TRBV6-2 or TRBV6-3 and TRBJ2-1; 7 bases line up with TRBD2. Germline CDR1 is MNHEY and CDR2 is SVGEGT. The CDR3 totals 15 residues. The V and J ends lost 2 bases and 8 bases, in that order; junction bases with no gene match: 9. CDR3 region: CASSYVGGPVDEQFF. CDR3 bases: TGTGCCAGCAGTTACGTGGGAGGGCCGGTGGATGAGCAGTTCTTC.

The rearrangement uses TRBV19 and TRBJ1-1; D perhaps matches TRBD1 (6 bases). Germline values: CDR1 LNHDA, CDR2 SQIVND (reference sequence). The V gene lost 7 bases and the J gene lost 1 base, with 19 bases spanning the gap. CDR3 length equals 16 residues. This CDR3 reads CASIGFRGRGNTEAFF. CDR3 bases: TGTGCCAGTATCGGTTTTAGGGGGAGGGGGAACACTGAAGCTTTCTTT.

This clone has a handful of counts. The chain links TRBV3-1 (or the pseudogene TRBV3-2) to TRBJ1-6; D possibly corresponds to TRBD1 (6 bases). This CDR3 spans 18 amino acids. Germline lookup yields CDR1 LGHDT and CDR2 YNNKEL (reference sequence). V dropped 0 bases and J dropped 8 bases, with 20 bases sitting between them. DNA for the CDR3: TGTGCCAGCAGCCAAGATTTTGGGGGGGGCGCCAGCGATTCACCCCTCCACTTT. It encodes CASSQDFGGGASDSPLHF.

The V gene is TRBV3-1 (or the pseudogene TRBV3-2), the J gene TRBJ1-2, with a possible D match to TRBD1 (5 bases). V was clipped by 4 bases and J by 2 bases, with 17 bases between them. Germline V gene sequence: CDR1 LGHDT, CDR2 YNNKEL (reference sequence). This CDR3 has 16 amino acids. The CDR3 protein is CASSPGGTGGNYGYTF. For the CDR3, the DNA is TGTGCCAGCAGCCCCGGGGGGACGGGGGGGAACTATGGCTACACCTTC.

J is TRBJ2-1 and V is TRBV6-1; D ambiguous. Between the trimmed V and J ends, which lost 2 bases and 8 bases, there was a span of 10 bases. This CDR3 has 13 residues. CDR1 is MNHNS, CDR2 SASEGT, per germline. CDR3 sequence reads: CASSELFPDEQFF. CDR3 nucleotides: TGTGCCAGCAGTGAACTTTTTCCCGATGAGCAGTTCTTC.

This clone was seen a few times. The gene calls are TRBV6-2 or TRBV6-3 and TRBJ1-6; weak D call: TRBD1 (5 bases). The CDR3 is 16 amino acids. Trimming took off 5 bases at V and 0 bases at J, with 11 bases between the two ends. CDR1 and CDR2 (germline): MNHEY, SVGEGT. The CDR3 DNA reads as TGTGCCAGCAGTAGGGGCCGGAGCTCCTATAATTCACCCCTCCACTTT. The encoded protein is CASSRGRSSYNSPLHF.

J is TRBJ2-3 and V is TRBV9, with 8 bases matching TRBD2. Trimming at V came to 0 bases and at J to 0 bases, leaving 3 bases not matched to a gene. Germline V lookup: CDR1 SGDLS, CDR2 YYNGEE. The CDR3 consists of 16 residues. Here the CDR3 reads CASSVGASGSTDTQYF. Written as DNA, the CDR3 is TGTGCCAGCAGCGTAGGGGCTAGCGGGAGCACAGATACGCAGTATTTT.

The J gene is TRBJ2-3, the V gene TRBV4-1; 13 bases map to TRBD2. Trimming cost V 1 base and J 5 bases; bases outside gene matches: 6. The germline V gene has CDR1 MGHRA and CDR2 YSYEKL. The CDR3 length is 17 residues. The CDR3 region has the DNA TGCGCCAGCAGCCAAGTCGGACTAGCGGGAGTTGAAGATACGCAGTATTTT. This gives the protein CASSQVGLAGVEDTQYF.

A word on this clone: The junction and the germline gene differ at one end; a read error may be behind it. The chain uses TRBV7-7 and TRBJ2-7, with a weak D call TRBD1 (5 bases). The CDR3 totals 16 residues. Per the germline V gene, CDR1 is SSHAT and CDR2 is FNYEAQ (reference sequence). The CDR3 loop is CASSLLPQGGVYEQYF. The CDR3 DNA follows: TGTGCTAGCAGCTTACTCCCCCAGGGTGGGGTATACGAGCAGTACTTC.

With regard to this clone: Additional DNA sequences in this sample encode the identical CDR3. This chain joins TRBV6-5 and TRBJ1-5; no reliable D call. This CDR3 comprises 12 residues. V dropped 6 bases and J dropped 6 bases, with 9 bases sitting between them. The germline V gene has CDR1 MNHEY and CDR2 SVGAGI. In DNA form, the CDR3 reads TGTGCCAGCAGCCGGGCGGGTCAGCCCCAGCATTTT. Amino acid sequence: CASSRAGQPQHF.